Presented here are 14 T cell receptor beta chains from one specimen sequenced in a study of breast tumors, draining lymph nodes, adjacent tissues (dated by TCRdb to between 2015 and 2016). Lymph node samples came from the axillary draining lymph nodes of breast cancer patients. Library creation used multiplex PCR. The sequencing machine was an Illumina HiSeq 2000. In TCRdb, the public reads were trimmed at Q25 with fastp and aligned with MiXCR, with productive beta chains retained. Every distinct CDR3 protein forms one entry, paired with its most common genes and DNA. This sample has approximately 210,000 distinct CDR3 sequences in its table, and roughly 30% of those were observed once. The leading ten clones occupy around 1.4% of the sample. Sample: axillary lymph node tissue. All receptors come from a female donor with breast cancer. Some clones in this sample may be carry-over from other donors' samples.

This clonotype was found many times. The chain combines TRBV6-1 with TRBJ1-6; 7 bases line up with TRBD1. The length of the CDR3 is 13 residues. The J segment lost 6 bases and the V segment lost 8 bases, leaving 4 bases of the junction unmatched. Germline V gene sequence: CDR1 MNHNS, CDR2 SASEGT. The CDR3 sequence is CASFNRGNSPLHF. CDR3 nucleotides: TGTGCCAGCTTCAACAGGGGTAATTCACCCCTCCACTTT.

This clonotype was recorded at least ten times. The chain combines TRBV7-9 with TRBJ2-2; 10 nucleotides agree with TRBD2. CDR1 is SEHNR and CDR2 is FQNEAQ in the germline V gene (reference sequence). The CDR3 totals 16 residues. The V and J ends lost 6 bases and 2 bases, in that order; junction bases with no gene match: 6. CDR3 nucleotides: TGTGCCAGCAGAGAGCGGGAGGGAATTAACACCGGGGAGCTGTTTTTT. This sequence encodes CASREREGINTGELFF.

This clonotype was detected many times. CDR3 bases: TGTGCCAGCAGTTACGTTGCCAGGGGCTATGGCTACACCTTC. Protein: CASSYVARGYGYTF. This chain joins TRBV6-5 and TRBJ1-2; tentative D call: TRBD1 (6 bases). CDR1 and CDR2 from the germline V gene are MNHEY and SVGAGI. Trimming pared 2 bases from V and 4 bases from J, leaving 11 bases between. This CDR3 contains 14 residues.

CDR3 nucleotide sequence: TGTGCCAGTAGCGGGACAGAGGGAACTAACTATGGCTACACCTTC. Amino acid sequence: CASSGTEGTNYGYTF. This chain uses TRBV19 with TRBJ1-2, with 7 bases lining up with TRBD1. This CDR3 is built from 15 residues. V dropped 6 bases and J dropped 0; count of bases not matched to a gene: 7. Germline V CDR1 and CDR2: LNHDA, SQIVND (reference sequence). The variable domain in full, with the rest retrieved from reference TRBV19 and TRBJ1-2, is DGGITQSPKYLFRKEGQNVTLSCEQNLNHDAMYWYRQDPGQGLRLIYYSQIVNDFQKGDIAEGYSVSREKKESFPLTVTSAQKNPTAFYLCASSGTEGTNYGYTFGSGTRLTVV.

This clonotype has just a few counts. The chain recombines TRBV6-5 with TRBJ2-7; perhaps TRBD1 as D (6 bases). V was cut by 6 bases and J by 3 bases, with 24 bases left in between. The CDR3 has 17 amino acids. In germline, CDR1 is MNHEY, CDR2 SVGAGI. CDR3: CASRPHSSTGVFYEQYF. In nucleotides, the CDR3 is TGTGCCAGCAGACCCCACTCCTCGACAGGCGTCTTCTACGAGCAGTACTTC.

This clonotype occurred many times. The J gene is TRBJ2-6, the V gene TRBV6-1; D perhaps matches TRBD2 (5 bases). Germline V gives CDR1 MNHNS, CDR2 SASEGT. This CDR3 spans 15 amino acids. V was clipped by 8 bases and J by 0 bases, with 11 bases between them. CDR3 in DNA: TGTGCCAGCGGAGGCCTCAGCTCTGGGGCCAACGTCCTGACTTTC. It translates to CASGGLSSGANVLTF.

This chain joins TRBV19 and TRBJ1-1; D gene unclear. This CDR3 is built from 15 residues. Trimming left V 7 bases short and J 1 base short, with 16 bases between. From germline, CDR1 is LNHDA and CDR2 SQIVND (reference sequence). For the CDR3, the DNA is TGTGCCAGTACCCTGAGTCCGTTCTCGAACACTGAAGCTTTCTTT. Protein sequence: CASTLSPFSNTEAFF. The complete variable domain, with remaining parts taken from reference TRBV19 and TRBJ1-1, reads DGGITQSPKYLFRKEGQNVTLSCEQNLNHDAMYWYRQDPGQGLRLIYYSQIVNDFQKGDIAEGYSVSREKKESFPLTVTSAQKNPTAFYLCASTLSPFSNTEAFFGQGTRLTVV.

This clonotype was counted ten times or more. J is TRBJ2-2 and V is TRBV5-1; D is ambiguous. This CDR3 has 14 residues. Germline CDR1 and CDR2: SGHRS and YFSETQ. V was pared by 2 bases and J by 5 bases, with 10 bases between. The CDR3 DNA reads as TGCGCCAGCAGCTTCCCCCAAATGACCGGGGAGCTGTTTTTT. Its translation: CASSFPQMTGELFF.

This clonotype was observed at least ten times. CDR3 in DNA: TGTGCCAGCAGCTCTGCTAGCAATCAGCCCCAGCATTTT. Protein product: CASSSASNQPQHF. This sequence joins TRBV7-9 and TRBJ1-5, with D unclear. Germline V gene sequence: CDR1 SEHNR, CDR2 FQNEAQ (reference sequence). The CDR3 extends over 13 amino acids. With 4 bases removed from V and 0 bases from J, the gap between germline ends came to 4 bases.

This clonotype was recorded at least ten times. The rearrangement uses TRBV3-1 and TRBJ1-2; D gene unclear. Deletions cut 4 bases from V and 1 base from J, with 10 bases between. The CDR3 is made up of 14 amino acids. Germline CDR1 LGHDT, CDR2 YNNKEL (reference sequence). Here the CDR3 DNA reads TGTGCCAGCAGCCCCGGACGGGGTAACTATGGCTACACCTTC. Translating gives CASSPGRGNYGYTF.

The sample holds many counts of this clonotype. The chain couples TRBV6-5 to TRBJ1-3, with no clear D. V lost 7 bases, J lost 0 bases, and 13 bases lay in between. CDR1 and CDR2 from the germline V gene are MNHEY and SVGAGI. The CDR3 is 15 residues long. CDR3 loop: CASIGRSSSGNTIYF. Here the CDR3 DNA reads TGTGCCAGCATTGGACGGTCGAGCTCTGGAAACACCATATATTTT.

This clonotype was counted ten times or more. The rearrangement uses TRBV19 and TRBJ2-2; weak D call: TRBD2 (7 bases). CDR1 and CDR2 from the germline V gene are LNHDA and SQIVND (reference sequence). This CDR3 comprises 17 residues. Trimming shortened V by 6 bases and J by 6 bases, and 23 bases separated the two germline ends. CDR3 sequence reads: CASSPRRGGAYPGELFF. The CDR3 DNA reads TGTGCCAGTAGCCCTAGGAGGGGGGGCGCCTACCCCGGGGAGCTGTTTTTT. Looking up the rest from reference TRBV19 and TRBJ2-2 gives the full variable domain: DGGITQSPKYLFRKEGQNVTLSCEQNLNHDAMYWYRQDPGQGLRLIYYSQIVNDFQKGDIAEGYSVSREKKESFPLTVTSAQKNPTAFYLCASSPRRGGAYPGELFFGEGSRLTVL.

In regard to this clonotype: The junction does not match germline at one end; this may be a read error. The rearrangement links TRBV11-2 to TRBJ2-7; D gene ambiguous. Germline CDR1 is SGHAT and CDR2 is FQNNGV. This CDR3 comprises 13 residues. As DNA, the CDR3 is TGTGCCAGCAGCTTAAGTTCCTCCTCCGAGCAGTACTTC. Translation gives CASSLSSSSEQYF.

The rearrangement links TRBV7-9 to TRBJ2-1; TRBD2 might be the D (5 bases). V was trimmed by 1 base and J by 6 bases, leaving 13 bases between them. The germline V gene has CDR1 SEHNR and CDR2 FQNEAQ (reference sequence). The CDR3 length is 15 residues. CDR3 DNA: TGTGCCAGCAGCTTAGTGGGCAGCGGAAGCAATGAGCAGTTCTTC. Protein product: CASSLVGSGSNEQFF.